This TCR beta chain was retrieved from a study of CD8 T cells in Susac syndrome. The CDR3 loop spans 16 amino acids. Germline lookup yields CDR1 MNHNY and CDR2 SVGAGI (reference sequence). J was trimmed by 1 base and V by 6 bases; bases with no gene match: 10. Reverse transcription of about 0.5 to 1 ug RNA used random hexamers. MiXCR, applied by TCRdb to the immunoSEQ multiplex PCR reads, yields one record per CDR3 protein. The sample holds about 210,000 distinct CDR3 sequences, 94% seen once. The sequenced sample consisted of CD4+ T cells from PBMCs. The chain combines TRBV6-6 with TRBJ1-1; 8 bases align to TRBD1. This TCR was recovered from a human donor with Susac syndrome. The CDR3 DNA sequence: TGTGCCAGCAGCGCCTCAGGGGGCGCGGCGAACACTGAAGCTTTCTTT. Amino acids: CASSASGGAANTEAFF.